Listed below are T cell receptor beta chains from one sample, sequenced in a study of T cells in Graves' hyperthyroidism and ophthalmopathy. TCRdb re-called the multiplex PCR reads with MiXCR, one entry per CDR3 protein. The table has hundreds of thousands of distinct CDR3 sequences, less than 15% seen once. The sequenced material came from blood. The receptor source for this set is a woman under 30 with Graves' hyperthyroidism. Each CDR3 is given with its conserved first and last residue. A D gene is named only where the DNA matches it firmly. Size is omitted from some rows. Given values are once, few, many or a class for expanded clones.

V: TRBV7-8
J: TRBJ1-4
size: many
D: -
DNA: TGTGCCAGCAGCTTACAGCGTCTGGCGACTAATGAAAAACTGTTTTTT
CDR3: CASSLQRLATNEKLFF

V: TRBV7-9
J: TRBJ2-7
size: -
D: TRBD1
DNA: TGTGCCAGCAGCTTAGCGAATCGACAGGGTCTGGACGAGCAGTACTTC
CDR3: CASSLANRQGLDEQYF

V: TRBV6-1
J: TRBJ2-7
size: -
D: TRBD1
DNA: TGTGCCAGCAGTCCCGCCGGGACAGGGGGATATGGGCAGTACTTC
CDR3: CASSPAGTGGYGQYF

V: TRBV6-1
J: TRBJ2-1
size: -
D: TRBD2
DNA: TGTGCCAGCAGTGGAGGACTAGCGGGAGGTGATAACTACAATGAGCAGTTCTTC
CDR3: CASSGGLAGGDNYNEQFF

V: TRBV6-6
J: TRBJ2-3
size: many
D: TRBD2
DNA: TGTGCCAGCAGTTACTCGAGGGCGGGAGGGGTGGATACGCAGTATTTT
CDR3: CASSYSRAGGVDTQYF

V: TRBV20-1
J: TRBJ2-7
size: -
D: TRBD2
DNA: TGCAGTGGTGCGATGGGTTCGACTAGCGGGGGCTACGAGCAGTACTTC
CDR3: CSGAMGSTSGGYEQYF

V: TRBV11-2
J: TRBJ1-4
size: few
D: -
DNA: TGTGCCAGCAGCTTAGTGGCCGGGGGCGAGTCTAATGAAAAACTGTTTTTT
CDR3: CASSLVAGGESNEKLFF

V: TRBV29-1
J: TRBJ2-1
size: few
D: TRBD1
DNA: TGCAGCGTCCGGGACAGGGCAGGATCGAATGAGCAGTTCTTC
CDR3: CSVRDRAGSNEQFF

V: TRBV29-1
J: TRBJ1-2
size: -
D: -
DNA: TGCAGCGCATTATACAGGGCGCATGGCTACACCTTC
CDR3: CSALYRAHGYTF

V: TRBV14
J: TRBJ2-7
size: few
D: TRBD1
DNA: TGTGCCAGCAGCCAACCGGGACAGGGGACCTCCTACGAGCAGTACTTC
CDR3: CASSQPGQGTSYEQYF

V: TRBV7-2
J: TRBJ1-5
size: many
D: -
DNA: TGTGCCAGCAGCCCGACAGTCAATCAGCCCCAGCATTTT
CDR3: CASSPTVNQPQHF

V: TRBV20-1
J: TRBJ2-3
size: -
D: -
DNA: TGCAGTGCTAGAGGGGAAAGCACAGATACGCAGTATTTT
CDR3: CSARGESTDTQYF

V: TRBV12-3/TRBV12-4
J: TRBJ2-2
size: many
D: -
DNA: TGTGCCAGCAGCCCTGGGGGTCCCGGGGAGCTGTTTTTT
CDR3: CASSPGGPGELFF

V: TRBV29-1
J: TRBJ2-1
size: few
D: TRBD2
DNA: TGCAGCGTTGCGGGGGCGTCTAGCGGGAGCTCCTACAATGAGCAGTTCTTC
CDR3: CSVAGASSGSSYNEQFF

V: TRBV20-1
J: TRBJ1-2
size: -
D: TRBD1
DNA: TGCAGTGCTCGGACAGGGGGTGTCTATGGCTACACCTTC
CDR3: CSARTGGVYGYTF

V: TRBV29-1
J: TRBJ2-1
size: few
D: TRBD2
DNA: TGCAGCGGGAGACTAGCGGGCTCCTACAATGAGCAGTTCTTC
CDR3: CSGRLAGSYNEQFF

V: TRBV20-1
J: TRBJ1-5
size: -
D: -
DNA: TGCAGTGCTAGAGTCAGCCAATATAGCAATCAGCCCCAGCATTTT
CDR3: CSARVSQYSNQPQHF

V: TRBV24-1
J: TRBJ2-1
size: many
D: TRBD1
DNA: TGTGCCACCAGTGATGGACCCGGGACAGGGGTCCACAATGAGCAGTTCTTC
CDR3: CATSDGPGTGVHNEQFF

V: TRBV4-1
J: TRBJ1-2
size: many
D: -
DNA: TGCGCCAGCAGACCCATCGGACAGTCGACCCTCTATGGCTACACCTTC
CDR3: CASRPIGQSTLYGYTF

V: TRBV20-1
J: TRBJ2-1
size: few
D: -
DNA: TGCAGTGCGCCCCATGGGGGGCCCTCCTCCTACAATGAGCAGTTCTTC
CDR3: CSAPHGGPSSYNEQFF

V: TRBV7-8
J: TRBJ1-5
size: many
D: -
DNA: TGTGCCAGCAGCAACGGGAGGGGTAGCAATCAGCCCCAGCATTTT
CDR3: CASSNGRGSNQPQHF

V: TRBV3-1
J: TRBJ1-6
size: many
D: -
DNA: TGTGCCAGCAGTCGTCTTGATTCACCCCTCCACTTT
CDR3: CASSRLDSPLHF

V: TRBV27
J: TRBJ2-1
size: -
D: TRBD2
DNA: TGTGCCAGCAGCCCTATAGCGGGAGATTCCAATGAGCAGTTCTTC
CDR3: CASSPIAGDSNEQFF

V: TRBV2
J: TRBJ2-2
size: many
D: TRBD1
DNA: TGTGCCAGCAGAGAGTCGACAGGGCGGTACACCGGGGAGCTGTTTTTT
CDR3: CASRESTGRYTGELFF

V: TRBV20-1
J: TRBJ1-1
size: -
D: -
DNA: TGCAGTGCTAGGGAAGGCCCCGAAGCTTTCTTT
CDR3: CSAREGPEAFF

V: TRBV12-3/TRBV12-4
J: TRBJ1-4
size: -
D: TRBD1
DNA: TGTGCCAGCAGACCTGATTCTTGGACAGGGCGGTATGAAAAACTGTTTTTT
CDR3: CASRPDSWTGRYEKLFF

V: TRBV11-3
J: TRBJ2-1
size: many
D: -
DNA: TGTGCCAGCAGCCCTCCGGGGGCGAACCTCCCCTACAATGAGCAGTTCTTC
CDR3: CASSPPGANLPYNEQFF

V: TRBV12-3/TRBV12-4
J: TRBJ1-6
size: -
D: -
DNA: TGTGCCAGCAGTCTTGGACTGAGTAGTTCACCCCTCCACTTT
CDR3: CASSLGLSSSPLHF

V: TRBV11-3
J: TRBJ2-5
size: many
D: -
DNA: TGTGCCAGCAGCTCCTTGAGAGAGGCAGAGACCCAGTACTTC
CDR3: CASSSLREAETQYF

V: TRBV30
J: TRBJ1-1
size: many
D: -
DNA: TGTGCCTGGAGTGCAGGGTATATGAACACTGAAGCTTTCTTT
CDR3: CAWSAGYMNTEAFF

V: TRBV30
J: TRBJ2-7
size: many
D: -
DNA: TGTGCCTGGGGATCAGGTTTTGGGGAGCAGTACTTC
CDR3: CAWGSGFGEQYF

V: TRBV7-2
J: TRBJ2-4
size: -
D: -
DNA: TGTGCCAGCACGGCCAGGAGAAACATTCAGTACTTC
CDR3: CASTARRNIQYF

V: TRBV19
J: TRBJ1-1
size: many
D: -
DNA: TGTGCCAGTAGTACTGCCCTACAGGTTACGAACACTGAAGCTTTCTTT
CDR3: CASSTALQVTNTEAFF

V: TRBV9
J: TRBJ1-2
size: -
D: -
DNA: TGTGCCAGCAGCCCCGGGACATCTGGCTACACCTTC
CDR3: CASSPGTSGYTF

V: TRBV4-1
J: TRBJ2-6
size: -
D: TRBD1
DNA: TGCGCCAGCAGCCCTCGACAGGGGGCGCCAACTGGGGCCAACGTCCTGACTTTC
CDR3: CASSPRQGAPTGANVLTF

V: TRBV11-3
J: TRBJ2-3
size: many
D: -
DNA: TGTGCCAGCAGCTTAGAGACTATAAGAACATGGGGGAGCACAGATACGCAGTATTTT
CDR3: CASSLETIRTWGSTDTQYF

V: TRBV9
J: TRBJ2-5
size: few
D: -
DNA: TGTGCCAGCAGCGAGGGACGGTGGGTGTGGGCGGAGACCCAGTACTTC
CDR3: CASSEGRWVWAETQYF

V: TRBV5-5
J: TRBJ2-1
size: once
D: -
DNA: TGTGCCAGCAGTCGGGACTCGAGCTCCTACAATGAGCAGTTCTTC
CDR3: CASSRDSSSYNEQFF

V: TRBV11-2
J: TRBJ1-1
size: many
D: -
DNA: TGTGCCAGCAGCATTGGACCGCTCTTGAACACTGAAGCTTTCTTT
CDR3: CASSIGPLLNTEAFF

V: TRBV2
J: TRBJ2-7
size: many
D: TRBD2
DNA: TGTGCCAGCAGCGCCGGGACTAGCGGGAGGGCCGATTCCTACGAGCAGTACTTC
CDR3: CASSAGTSGRADSYEQYF

V: TRBV18
J: TRBJ2-7
size: many
D: TRBD2
DNA: TGTGCCAGCTCCTACGGGACTAGTGGTGAGCAGTACTTC
CDR3: CASSYGTSGEQYF

V: TRBV13
J: TRBJ2-7
size: many
D: TRBD1
DNA: TGTGCCAGCAGCTTAGAAGACAGGGGCTCCTACGAGCAGTACTTC
CDR3: CASSLEDRGSYEQYF

V: TRBV7-3
J: TRBJ1-6
size: few
D: -
DNA: TGTGCCAGCAGGAGCCGGGATGTCCTCCACTTT
CDR3: CASRSRDVLHF

V: TRBV2
J: TRBJ2-1
size: many
D: -
DNA: TGTGCCAGCAGTGGACAGGTGACCTACAATGAGCAGTTCTTC
CDR3: CASSGQVTYNEQFF

V: TRBV7-9
J: TRBJ2-7
size: many
D: -
DNA: TGTGCCAGCAGCTTAGCGGGCGGGTCTTACGAGCAGTACTTC
CDR3: CASSLAGGSYEQYF

V: TRBV6-2/TRBV6-3
J: TRBJ2-5
size: many
D: -
DNA: TGTGCCAGCAGTTTACAGGGAGGAAAGACCCAGTACTTC
CDR3: CASSLQGGKTQYF

V: TRBV29-1
J: TRBJ2-7
size: many
D: -
DNA: TGCAGCGTTGGAGCGGCTATTAGCTACGAGCAGTACTTC
CDR3: CSVGAAISYEQYF

V: TRBV12-3/TRBV12-4
J: TRBJ2-3
size: many
D: TRBD2
DNA: TGTGCCAGCAGTTTAAGGGCGGGAGAGGGAACAGATACGCAGTATTTT
CDR3: CASSLRAGEGTDTQYF

V: TRBV10-1
J: TRBJ2-5
size: -
D: -
DNA: TGCGCCAGCAGTGAGTCGACGGGGACGGGAGAGACCCAGTACTTC
CDR3: CASSESTGTGETQYF